This T cell receptor beta chain was recorded in a study of blood T cell repertoires in COVID-19. Assay: immunoSEQ multiplex PCR; the TCRdb copy retains only in-frame clones and omits some. The top ten clones hold roughly 3.7% of a sample with roughly 120,000 clones, about nine tenths of them seen once. This CDR3 contains 15 residues. Per germline, CDR1 LNHNV and CDR2 YYDKDF (reference sequence). V lost 8 bases and J 7 bases, leaving 21 bases between the germline ends. The chain carries TRBV15 and TRBJ2-1; D perhaps matches TRBD2 (6 bases). The material sequenced was peripheral blood. This TCR was sampled from a man aged 45-65 years with active COVID-19. In DNA, the CDR3 is TGTGCCACCGGACGGACCGGGAGCCCCTGGAATGAGCAGTTCTTC. This sequence encodes CATGRTGSPWNEQFF.